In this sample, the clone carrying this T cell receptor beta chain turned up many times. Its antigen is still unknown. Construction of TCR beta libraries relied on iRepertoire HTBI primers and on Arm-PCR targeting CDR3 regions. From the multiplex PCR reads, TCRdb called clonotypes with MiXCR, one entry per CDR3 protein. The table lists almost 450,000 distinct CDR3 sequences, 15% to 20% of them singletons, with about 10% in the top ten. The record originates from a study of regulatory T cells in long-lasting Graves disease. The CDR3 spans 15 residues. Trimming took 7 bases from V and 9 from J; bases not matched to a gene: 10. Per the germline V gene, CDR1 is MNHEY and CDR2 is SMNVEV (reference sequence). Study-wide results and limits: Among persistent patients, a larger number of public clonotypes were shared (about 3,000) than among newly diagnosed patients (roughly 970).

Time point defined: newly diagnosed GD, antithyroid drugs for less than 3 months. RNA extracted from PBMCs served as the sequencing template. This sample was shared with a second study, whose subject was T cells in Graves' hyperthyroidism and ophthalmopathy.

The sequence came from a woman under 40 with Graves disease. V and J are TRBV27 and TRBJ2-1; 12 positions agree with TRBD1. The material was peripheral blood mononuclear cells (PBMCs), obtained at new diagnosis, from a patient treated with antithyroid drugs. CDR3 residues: CASTSLGQGACEQFF. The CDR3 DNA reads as TGTGCCAGCACCTCCCTGGGACAGGGGGCTTGTGAGCAGTTCTTC.